This T cell receptor (beta chain) was sequenced for a study of Graves' ophthalmopathy and Graves' hyperthyroidism. The study's findings and limits: Most expanded clonotypes in thyroid above 0.001 frequency also showed up in blood. For predicting ophthalmopathy progression, the model had 70.59% sensitivity and nearly 75% specificity.

The PBMCs used were ones drawn from about 9.7 ml of fresh peripheral blood. Amplification targeted the TCR beta CDR3 regions, with RNA transcripts as the source material. The authors performed first-round RT-PCR with HTBI primers and then a second-round multiplex PCR. TCRdb reanalysed the multiplex PCR reads using MiXCR and keeps one entry per CDR3 protein. Of approximately 500,000 distinct CDR3 sequences listed, over 13% are singletons. Ten or more counts support this clonotype. What it binds is unknown. This TCR was sampled from a woman aged 30 to 39 with Graves' ophthalmopathy. Input material: blood.

The CDR3 here is CASSLQGGRGYTF. The CDR3 coding sequence is TGTGCCAGCAGTCTACAGGGGGGGCGGGGCTACACCTTC. The chain is built from TRBV27 and TRBJ1-2, with 8 positions matching TRBD1. The CDR3 totals 13 residues. Germline lookup yields CDR1 MNHEY and CDR2 SMNVEV (reference sequence). The V gene end was trimmed by 5 bases and the J gene end by 8 bases; junction bases not matched to a gene: 7.